Each of the 8 T cell receptor beta chains below was sequenced from the same sample in a study of CD8+ T cells in alopecia areata. Treatment reported: oral pan-JAK inhibitor, 5-10 mg twice daily. Isolated RNA was reverse transcribed into cDNA used as the sequencing template. Generated by immunoSEQ multiplex PCR, the TCRdb table keeps only in-frame clones and is missing some. The sample records hundreds of thousands of clones, more than 60% being singletons. The sequences come from CD4+ T cells sorted from blood, collected at approximately week 42, from a patient treated with tofacitinib. These receptors were obtained from a human donor with alopecia areata.

This clone was recorded at least ten times. V gene TRBV6-4 combines with J gene TRBJ2-3; 8 bases match TRBD2. CDR1 is MRHNA and CDR2 is SNTAGT in the germline V gene. Trimming removed 0 bases from V and 4 bases from J; junction bases left unmatched: 3. This CDR3 contains 15 residues. CDR3 in amino acids: CASSDSRGGPDTQYF. Written as DNA, the CDR3 is TGTGCCAGCAGTGACTCTCGGGGGGGCCCAGATACGCAGTATTTT.

The chain is built from TRBV5-1 and TRBJ1-4; a possible D gene is TRBD1 (5 bases). Germline lookup yields CDR1 SGHRS and CDR2 YFSETQ. The CDR3 is 15 residues long. Deletions cut 0 bases from V and 8 bases from J, with 14 bases between. CDR3 in DNA: TGCGCCAGCAGCTTGGCAGGGTCGGTTGGAGAAAAACTGTTTTTT. This translates into CASSLAGSVGEKLFF.

The chain uses TRBV10-3 and TRBJ2-1; D remains ambiguous. Germline lookup yields CDR1 ENHRY and CDR2 SYGVKD. The ends were cut back, 4 bases at V and 9 bases at J, with 7 bases in the middle. The CDR3 spans 11 residues. The CDR3 coding sequence is TGTGCCATCAGTGTAGGTACTGAGCAGTTCTTC. Translating gives CAISVGTEQFF.

This clone came up a few times. CDR3 nucleotide sequence: TGTGCCAGCAGCCTCGCCGGGACGGGGGGGAGAGATACGCAGTATTTT. It specifies CASSLAGTGGRDTQYF. This sequence joins TRBV4-2 and TRBJ2-3; TRBD2 matches 8 bases. Germline CDR1 is LGHNA and CDR2 is YNFKEQ. CDR3 size: 16 residues. The J segment lost 5 bases and the V segment lost 4 bases, leaving 11 bases of the junction unmatched.

The V and J genes are TRBV29-1 and TRBJ2-3; TRBD1 matches 7 bases. This CDR3 is 15 amino acids long. The germline CDR1 and CDR2 sequences are SQVTM and ANQGSEA. Trimming took 4 bases from V and 1 from J; bases not matched to a gene: 8. The CDR3 protein is CSVATGTTGTDTQYF. CDR3 in DNA: TGCAGCGTTGCGACAGGGACGACGGGCACAGATACGCAGTATTTT.

This clone showed up just a few times. This rearrangement joins TRBV15 to TRBJ1-1; 9 nucleotides align to TRBD1. With V trimmed by 1 base and J by 3 bases, 3 bases remained unmatched. Germline CDR1 is LNHNV and CDR2 is YYDKDF (reference sequence). The CDR3 totals 15 residues. CDR3 in amino acids: CATSRVTGGYTEAFF. The CDR3 bases are TGTGCCACCAGCAGAGTGACAGGGGGGTACACTGAAGCTTTCTTT.

This clone is a singleton in its sample. The chain employs TRBV13 and TRBJ2-7; 12 bases are a match to TRBD2. This CDR3 contains 17 residues. Trimming removed 3 bases from V and 3 bases from J; junction bases left unmatched: 9. The germline CDR1 and CDR2 sequences are PRHDT and FYEKMQ (reference sequence). This CDR3 is CASSLSRLAGVSYEQYF. In nucleotides, the CDR3 is TGTGCCAGCAGCTTGTCCCGACTAGCGGGGGTGAGCTACGAGCAGTACTTC.

This sequence joins TRBV5-1 and TRBJ1-1; 7 bases fit TRBD1. Germline V lookup: CDR1 SGHRS, CDR2 YFSETQ. The CDR3 contains 14 residues. The J segment lost 6 bases and the V segment lost 0 bases, leaving 5 bases of the junction unmatched. This CDR3 is CASSLALQGAEAFF. The CDR3 nucleotides read TGCGCCAGCAGCTTGGCCCTCCAGGGGGCTGAAGCTTTCTTT. The variable domain in full, with the rest retrieved from reference TRBV5-1 and TRBJ1-1, is KAGVTQTPRYLIKTRGQQVTLSCSPISGHRSVSWYQQTPGQGLQFLFEYFSETQRNKGNFPGRFSGRQFSNSRSEMNVSTLELGDSALYLCASSLALQGAEAFFGQGTRLTVV.